Listed below are T cell receptor beta chains from one sample, sequenced in a study of technical replicates of blood from a few donors. TCRdb's copy holds only in-frame clones and misses some; the assay was immunoSEQ multiplex PCR. The repertoire holds roughly 76,000 clones, just under 95% seen once, with approximately 0.42% in the top ten. Sequencing was done on a sample of T cells isolated from PBMCs. Source of these receptors: a human donor in good health. Both conserved end residues are trimmed from each CDR3.

j_call v_call cdr3_aa
TRBJ1-5 TRBV20-1 SATSDQPQH
TRBJ2-3 TRBV11-2 ASSLDYNTQY
TRBJ2-1 TRBV6-5 ASTPGPGPYNEQF
TRBJ2-1 TRBV7-3 ASSQGQYNEQF
TRBJ2-7 TRBV6-4 ASSDSGATHYYYYEQY
TRBJ2-1 TRBV2 ASSGQRGLNEQF
TRBJ2-7 TRBV7-2 ASSLVASGLYEQY
TRBJ1-1 TRBV25-1 ASSASDRVAF
TRBJ2-7 TRBV6-1 ASSEARGYYEQY
TRBJ2-3 TRBV7-6 ASSSGLAGVTDTQY
TRBJ2-7 TRBV28 ASSFRTSGRDEQY
TRBJ2-3 TRBV12-5 AMGADTDTQY
TRBJ1-1 TRBV11-3 ASSSALPGQTEAF
TRBJ1-2 TRBV27 ASSLGQGSNYGYT
TRBJ2-7 TRBV6-5 ASSGAEDYEQY
TRBJ2-7 TRBV2 ASRGGSYEQY
TRBJ2-3 TRBV6-5 ASKRLAGGPDTQY
TRBJ2-7 TRBV19 ASSIDRLQEQY
TRBJ2-1 TRBV5-1 ASSLEPLAGGRGNEQF
TRBJ2-5 TRBV7-9 ASSLATIFAETQY
TRBJ2-1 TRBV9 ASSVAGGQGNEQF
TRBJ2-3 TRBV7-7 ASSLTGLADTQY
TRBJ2-1 TRBV6-4 ASSFRMANGLAYNEQF
TRBJ2-3 TRBV5-1 ASSSTGGTDTQY
TRBJ2-1 TRBV5-8 ASSLGQGNEQF
TRBJ2-1 TRBV5-1 ASSLKQGLATEQF
TRBJ1-4 TRBV6-5 ASTDGGVGEKLF
TRBJ1-3 TRBV5-1 ASSLSDSGNTIY
TRBJ2-1 TRBV29-1 SVLRTSNPYNEQF